This T cell receptor beta chain came from a study of cytomegalovirus exposure and HLA in healthy donors. About the research overall: Clustering assigned about four fifths of the approximately 390 genotyped donors to the Caucasian-associated ancestry cluster. Notes on the study in general: Highly shared variants forming one cluster were likely a sequencing artifact.

PCR primers comprised 60 Vbeta and 13 Jbeta primers. Libraries were prepared by immunoSEQ multiplex PCR; TCRdb keeps only in-frame clonotypes and omits some of them. The sample consists of some 200,000 clones, about 85% of them appearing once. Trimming cost V 7 bases and J 4 bases; bases outside gene matches: 5. The CDR3 is made up of 14 amino acids. Germline-derived CDR1 and CDR2 are SNHLY and FYNNEI. About this clone: The antigen is undetermined.

This receptor was taken from a man aged 50 to 59 in good health and CMV-seronegative. J is TRBJ2-2 and V is TRBV2; the match to TRBD1 covers 8 bases. Sequencing input: PBMCs. The CDR3 spells CASTSGTGTGELFF. Here the CDR3 DNA reads TGTGCCAGCACCTCCGGGACAGGCACCGGGGAGCTGTTTTTT.